This T cell receptor (beta chain) appears in the sequencing data of a study of blood T cells in healthy people across ages. The use of a sample-barcoded 5' primer and a J-beta primer mix characterized a second PCR of roughly 6 to 11 cycles. Unique molecular identifiers of 12 random nucleotides labeled each cDNA. TCRdb called the 5' RACE reads again in MiXCR, with one record for every CDR3 protein. This sample has hundreds of thousands of distinct CDR3 sequences, with 44% found just once. CDR3 length: 13 amino acids. Trimming cost V 4 bases and J 3 bases, with 7 bases left between them. The germline V gene has CDR1 SGHDT and CDR2 YYEEEE. Study-wide results and caveats: Without sorted subsets, naive and antigen-experienced compartments could not be conclusively compared. Researchers judged that diversity estimates from one million T cells fell short of true values.

About this clonotype itself: Its antigen is unknown.

V and J are TRBV5-6 and TRBJ2-2; possible D gene TRBD1, 5 bases. This TCR came from a man in his sixties in good health. The material sequenced was blood. CDR3 in amino acids: CASSRQYTGELFF. For the CDR3, the DNA is TGTGCCAGCAGCCGACAGTACACCGGGGAGCTGTTTTTT.